These 26 T cell receptor beta chains were sequenced from one sample in a study of blood T cell repertoires in COVID-19. TCRdb's table, derived via immunoSEQ multiplex PCR, lists solely in-frame clones and lacks some. The sample lists roughly 180,000 clones, about 81% occurring once. The specimen was peripheral blood. These receptors were obtained from a woman aged 80 or over with COVID-19, enrolled during active disease.

The rearrangement uses TRBV25-1 and TRBJ2-4, with 11 bases matching TRBD2. J gave up 12 bases and V 8 bases, and 15 bases lay outside the gene matches. The germline CDR1 and CDR2 sequences are MGHDK and SYGVNS. There are 15 residues in the CDR3. CDR3 nucleotides: TGTGCCAGCGCGGGATCCGCTAGCGGGGGGCGACCTCAGTACTTC. It encodes CASAGSASGGRPQYF.

The chain links TRBV6-2 or TRBV6-3 to TRBJ2-1; the match to TRBD2 covers 13 bases. The CDR3 runs to 17 residues. J gave up 9 bases and V 1 base, and 9 bases lay outside the gene matches. CDR1 and CDR2 from the germline V gene are MNHEY and SVGEGT. In nucleotides, the CDR3 is TGTGCCAGCAGTTACTTAATCGGACTAGCGGGGGATGCTGAGCAGTTCTTC. Translation gives CASSYLIGLAGDAEQFF.

The V gene is TRBV7-9, the J gene TRBJ2-7; 7 positions match TRBD2. This CDR3 is 12 amino acids long. The trim removed 3 bases at V and 8 bases at J, leaving 4 bases unmatched. Germline loops: CDR1 SEHNR, CDR2 FQNEAQ (reference sequence). CDR3 bases: TGTGCCAGCAGCTTTGGGGGGGGACAGCAGTACTTC. This encodes CASSFGGGQQYF. Together with reference TRBV7-9 and TRBJ2-7, the CDR3 gives the full variable domain: DTGVSQNPRHKITKRGQNVTFRCDPISEHNRLYWYRQTLGQGPEFLTYFQNEAQLEKSRLLSDRFSAERPKGSFSTLEIQRTEQGDSAMYLCASSFGGGQQYFGPGTRLTVT.

The chain uses TRBV7-6 and TRBJ2-3; D is possibly TRBD2 (6 bases). CDR1 is SGHVS and CDR2 is FNYEAQ in the germline V gene. V lost 4 bases and J lost 0, with 17 bases in between. This CDR3 has 17 residues. Here the CDR3 reads CASSSALRDSSTDTQYF. The CDR3 nucleotides are TGTGCCAGCAGCTCCGCCTTACGGGACTCGAGCACAGATACGCAGTATTTT.

The chain employs TRBV3-1 (or the pseudogene TRBV3-2) and TRBJ1-1; no clear D gene. Per the germline V gene, CDR1 is LGHDT and CDR2 is YNNKEL (reference sequence). The germline V and J ends were trimmed by 3 bases and 2 bases, with 10 bases remaining between them. The CDR3 has 14 residues. The CDR3 sequence: CASSHWERNTEAFF. The CDR3 nucleotides read TGTGCCAGCAGCCACTGGGAGAGAAACACTGAAGCTTTCTTT.

The CDR3 nucleotides read TGTGCCAGCAGCCCGAGGGACAGGTACAATGAGCAGTTCTTC. It specifies CASSPRDRYNEQFF. The V call is TRBV11-3, the J call TRBJ2-1; 8 bases map to TRBD1. V trimming: 5 bases; J trimming: 4 bases; junction bases outside the gene matches: 4. The CDR3 runs to 14 residues. The germline V gene encodes CDR1 SGHNT and CDR2 YENEEA.

This rearrangement joins TRBV18 to TRBJ2-7; D ambiguous. V was clipped by 6 bases and J by 1 base, with 7 bases between them. Per the germline V gene, CDR1 is KGHSH and CDR2 is LQKENI. The length of the CDR3 is 12 residues. CDR3 nucleotide sequence: TGTGCCAGCTCCCAGGCGTCCTACGAGCAGTACTTC. It specifies CASSQASYEQYF. Combining the CDR3 with reference TRBV18 and TRBJ2-7 gives the whole variable domain NAGVMQNPRHLVRRRGQEARLRCSPMKGHSHVYWYRQLPEEGLKFMVYLQKENIIDESGMPKERFSAEFPKEGPSILRIQQVVRGDSAAYFCASSQASYEQYFGPGTRLTVT.

The chain has TRBV11-2 and TRBJ1-4; tentatively, D is TRBD1 (6 bases). The CDR3 consists of 15 residues. CDR1 is SGHAT and CDR2 is FQNNGV in the germline V gene. The V end lost 5 bases, the J end lost 1 base, and 11 bases lay between the germline ends. The chain's CDR3 is CASSLGAETNEKLFF. The CDR3 DNA is TGTGCCAGCAGCCTGGGGGCGGAAACTAATGAAAAACTGTTTTTT.

The rearrangement joins TRBV5-1 to TRBJ2-7; the D is unclear. Germline values: CDR1 SGHRS, CDR2 YFSETQ. The CDR3 consists of 13 residues. Trimming left V 0 bases short and J 3 bases short, with 7 bases between. The CDR3 region is CASSLAQNYEQYF. The CDR3 coding sequence is TGCGCCAGCAGCTTGGCACAGAACTACGAGCAGTACTTC.

The rearrangement joins TRBV6-2 or TRBV6-3 to TRBJ2-3, with 8 bases identical to TRBD2. Germline V gene sequence: CDR1 MNHEY, CDR2 SVGEGT. V dropped 2 bases and J dropped 3; count of bases not matched to a gene: 4. This CDR3 has 15 amino acids. The DNA of the CDR3 is TGTGCCAGCAGTTACCCGGGACTAGGAACAGATACGCAGTATTTT. Its protein is CASSYPGLGTDTQYF.

The V and J genes are TRBV23-1 and TRBJ2-4; D remains ambiguous. TRBV23-1 is treated as an ORF (open reading frame) with a function not yet certain. The CDR3 totals 16 residues. V gave up 7 bases and J gave up 0 bases, with 16 bases separating them. The DNA of the CDR3 is TGCGCCAGCAAGCGCGACCTTTGGTTAGCCAAAAACATTCAGTACTTC. Its protein product is CASKRDLWLAKNIQYF.

This clone was found a few times. The V gene is TRBV7-8, the J gene TRBJ1-4; tentative D call: TRBD1 (5 bases). The ends were cut back, 6 bases at V and 4 bases at J, with 18 bases in the middle. The CDR3 length is 16 residues. Germline V gene lookup returns CDR1 SGHVS and CDR2 FQNEAQ. The CDR3 is CASRRLDRFDNEKLFF. The CDR3 bases are TGTGCCAGCAGGCGATTAGACAGATTTGATAATGAAAAACTGTTTTTT.

This sequence joins TRBV19 and TRBJ1-2; unclear D gene. Germline assignment: CDR1 LNHDA and CDR2 SQIVND (reference sequence). This CDR3 has 13 residues. V lost 8 bases and J 3 bases, leaving 13 bases between the germline ends. This CDR3 is CASRVGSDYGYTF. The CDR3 DNA sequence: TGTGCCAGTCGCGTGGGCAGTGACTATGGCTACACCTTC.

The chain uses TRBV11-3 and TRBJ2-1; 7 nucleotides match TRBD2. V was pared by 5 bases and J by 5 bases, with 6 bases of the junction left unmatched. In germline, CDR1 is SGHNT, CDR2 YENEEA. The CDR3 has 14 amino acids. This chain's CDR3 is CASSPTLANNEQFF. The CDR3 nucleotides read TGTGCCAGCAGCCCAACACTAGCGAACAATGAGCAGTTCTTC.

V usage is TRBV3-1 (or the pseudogene TRBV3-2) and J usage is TRBJ1-6; the D gene is possibly TRBD1 (5 bases). Trimming took off 4 bases at V and 7 bases at J, with 17 bases between the two ends. This CDR3 has 16 residues. Germline values: CDR1 LGHDT, CDR2 YNNKEL (reference sequence). The CDR3 bases are TGTGCCAGCAGCCCTGGTTGGGGCAGGGCAAATTCACCCCTCCACTTT. It is translated as CASSPGWGRANSPLHF.

The chain combines TRBV18 with TRBJ1-1; the match to TRBD1 covers 11 bases. Losses at the gene ends were 2 bases for V and 0 bases for J; bases not matched to a gene: 5. Germline CDR1 KGHSH, CDR2 LQKENI. The length of the CDR3 is 17 residues. This CDR3 reads CASSPFRDRGVNTEAFF. CDR3 in DNA: TGTGCCAGCTCACCATTCCGGGACAGGGGGGTGAACACTGAAGCTTTCTTT.

The chain uses TRBV4-1 and TRBJ2-7; 7 positions agree with TRBD1. J lost 0 bases, V lost 4 bases, and 6 bases had no gene match. Looked up from germline, CDR1 is MGHRA and CDR2 is YSYEKL. The CDR3 runs to 15 residues. The CDR3 is CASSLTGTDSYEQYF. The CDR3 DNA follows: TGCGCCAGCAGCCTCACCGGGACAGACTCCTACGAGCAGTACTTC.

The chain recombines TRBV5-8 with TRBJ2-5, with 11 bases matching TRBD1. V was pared by 5 bases and J by 2 bases, with 2 bases of the junction left unmatched. The CDR3 consists of 14 residues. The germline gives CDR1 SGHTS, CDR2 YDEGEE. The CDR3 reads CASRRDRGQETQYF. The CDR3 region has the DNA TGTGCCAGCAGGAGGGACAGGGGGCAAGAGACCCAGTACTTC. Full variable domain (missing parts from reference TRBV5-8 and TRBJ2-5): EAGVTQSPTHLIKTRGQQATLRCSPISGHTSVYWYQQALGLGLQFLLWYDEGEERNRGNFPPRFSGRQFPNYSSELNVNALELEDSALYLCASRRDRGQETQYFGPGTRLLVL.

This clone was picked up one time. J is TRBJ1-1 and V is TRBV5-1; no clear D gene. Germline lookup yields CDR1 SGHRS and CDR2 YFSETQ. With 0 bases removed from V and 5 bases from J, the gap between germline ends came to 11 bases. The CDR3 contains 14 residues. CDR3 amino acids: CASSLDSTGTEAFF. CDR3 DNA sequence: TGCGCCAGCAGCTTGGACTCGACGGGAACTGAAGCTTTCTTT.

The rearrangement links TRBV6-6 to TRBJ2-2, with a weak D call TRBD2 (5 bases). This CDR3 has 15 residues. Trimming left V 6 bases short and J 0 bases short, with 11 bases between. Germline CDR1 is MNHNY and CDR2 is SVGAGI (reference sequence). This CDR3 reads CASRDEEANTGELFF. CDR3 sequence (DNA): TGTGCCAGCAGGGACGAGGAGGCGAACACCGGGGAGCTGTTTTTT.

The V gene is TRBV9, the J gene TRBJ2-1, with 8 nucleotides matching TRBD2. Germline V lookup: CDR1 SGDLS, CDR2 YYNGEE. The length of the CDR3 is 16 residues. J lost 2 bases, V lost 4 bases, and 8 bases had no gene match. The CDR3 reads CASSTGGASPYNEQFF. For the CDR3, the DNA is TGTGCCAGCAGCACCGGGGGGGCCTCCCCCTACAATGAGCAGTTCTTC.

J is TRBJ2-1 and V is TRBV19; 7 nucleotides line up with TRBD1. The CDR3 runs to 15 residues. Germline V gene data show CDR1 as LNHDA and CDR2 as SQIVND (reference sequence). V lost 7 bases and J lost 4; bases outside the gene matches: 10. DNA of the CDR3: TGTGCCAGTACCCCGGGACAGAAACCTTACAATGAGCAGTTCTTC. This codes for CASTPGQKPYNEQFF.

The chain couples TRBV20-1 to TRBJ1-5, with D possibly TRBD1 on 5 matching bases. This CDR3 comprises 16 residues. V was cut by 3 bases and J by 0 bases, with 15 bases left in between. The V gene's germline CDR1 is DFQATT and CDR2 SNEGSKA (reference sequence). CDR3 protein: CSASTQGGASNQPQHF. CDR3 bases: TGCAGTGCTAGTACGCAGGGAGGTGCTAGCAATCAGCCCCAGCATTTT.

The rearrangement uses TRBV2 and TRBJ1-1; 7 bases match TRBD1. The CDR3 covers 15 residues. Germline V lookup: CDR1 SNHLY, CDR2 FYNNEI. V was clipped by 8 bases and J by 6 bases; unmatched bases: 15. The CDR3 DNA sequence: TGTGCCAGCCAGCCCGGACAGGCTGGGAAGGCTGAAGCTTTCTTT. Translating gives CASQPGQAGKAEAFF.

The chain combines TRBV18 with TRBJ1-6; D unclear. Trimming stripped 3 bases from V and 7 bases from J, with 10 bases between. This CDR3 has 14 amino acids. The germline V gene encodes CDR1 KGHSH and CDR2 LQKENI. The chain's CDR3 is CASSPGFRNSPLHF. The CDR3 DNA reads TGTGCCAGCTCACCCGGGTTTAGGAATTCACCCCTCCACTTT. Full variable domain (rest looked up from reference TRBV18 and TRBJ1-6): NAGVMQNPRHLVRRRGQEARLRCSPMKGHSHVYWYRQLPEEGLKFMVYLQKENIIDESGMPKERFSAEFPKEGPSILRIQQVVRGDSAAYFCASSPGFRNSPLHFGNGTRLTVT.

CDR3 sequence reads: CASSLVAFGGEQYF. In nucleotides, the CDR3 is TGTGCCAGCAGTTTAGTGGCATTTGGAGGCGAGCAGTACTTC. The chain joins TRBV28 to TRBJ2-7; a weak D match, TRBD2 (5 bases). This CDR3 is built from 14 residues. Germline values: CDR1 MDHEN, CDR2 SYDVKM. Trimming shortened V by 2 bases and J by 6 bases, and 14 bases separated the two germline ends.